The next 17 T cell receptor beta chains were all read from a single sample in a study of T cells in women clearing cervical HPV infection (dated by TCRdb to 2016 to 2019). Library method: the immunoSEQ multiplex PCR assay. TCRdb's version of the immuneACCESS table is confined to in-frame rearrangements and falls short of the full clone set. An unresolved V gene accounts for under half of the shortfall where checked; the remainder is of unknown origin. For this sample, the table gives 25,000 to 35,000 clones. In total, the top ten clones hold 6.5% to 8% of the sample. Specimen: blood buffy coat. These receptors were taken from a woman between 18 and 70 years old with a cervical HPV16 infection that either progressed to CIN3+ or cleared (not recorded which).

For this clone: Read sequence stops 3 residues before the CDR3 end, and the germline J gene provides the missing end. The V call is TRBV19, the J call TRBJ2-1; D is uncertain. Germline values: CDR1 LNHDA, CDR2 SQIVND (reference sequence). The CDR3 extends over 11 amino acids. V was clipped by 1 base and J by 7 bases, with 2 bases between them. This CDR3 is CASSIANEQFF. CDR3 DNA, as far as it was read: TGTGCCAGTAGTATAGCGAATGAG.

About this clone: The sequenced fragment ends 3 residues before the CDR3 boundary, so the rest is inferred from the germline J gene. This rearrangement joins TRBV6-2 or TRBV6-3 to TRBJ1-1; tentative D call: TRBD1 (6 bases). The CDR3 is 15 amino acids. V lost 4 bases, J lost 1 base, and 13 bases lay in between. Germline V gene lookup returns CDR1 MNHEY and CDR2 SVGEGT. The CDR3 region is CASSSNRVGNTEAFF. Incomplete CDR3 DNA: TGTGCCAGCAGTTCGAACAGGGTTGGGAACACTGAA.

The CDR3 bases that were read are TGTGCCAGCTCACCTCTACTAGCGGGAGCAAAAGATACG. Amino acids: CASSPLLAGAKDT. The entire CDR3 reads CASSPLLAGAKDTQYF. This chain uses TRBV18 with TRBJ2-3; 11 bases are a match to TRBD2. The DNA ends 3 residues before the CDR3 does, and the rest of the CDR3 is filled in from the germline J gene. Germline CDR1 and CDR2: KGHSH and LQKENI. CDR3 length equals 16 residues. Trimming took 3 bases from V and 5 from J; bases not matched to a gene: 7.

About this clone: The sequence runs out 3 residues before the end of the CDR3; the remainder is reconstructed from the germline J gene. The V and J genes are TRBV10-2 and TRBJ2-2; D not certain. There are 14 residues in the CDR3. In germline, CDR1 is WSHSY, CDR2 SAAADI. The CDR3 protein is CASSASHLNIPLFF. The covered CDR3 bases are TGCGCCAGCAGTGCGAGCCACCTAAATATTCCG.

The DNA read from the CDR3 is TGTGCCAGCAGTTTATATCTGTCCCCGGGCACAGATACG. Amino acid sequence: CASSLYLSPGTDT. The CDR3 reads in full as CASSLYLSPGTDTQYF. The chain has TRBV28 and TRBJ2-3; D is unresolved. From the germline J gene comes the end of the CDR3, since the read stops 3 residues before it. V lost 1 base, J lost 1 base, and 12 bases lay in between. This CDR3 is built from 16 residues. From germline, CDR1 is MDHEN and CDR2 SYDVKM.

In the case of this clone: Sequencing ends 3 residues short of the CDR3 end; the germline J gene provides the rest. The chain links TRBV29-1 to TRBJ2-1; 10 bases are a match to TRBD2. The V segment lost 5 bases and the J segment 6 bases; nucleotides outside the gene matches: 7. Germline V CDR1 and CDR2: SQVTM, ANQGSEA. The length of the CDR3 is 14 residues. CDR3 DNA (partial): TGCAGCGTTCATGAGCGGGGGGGAGTCAATGAG. Residues: CSVHERGGVNE. The CDR3 in full is CSVHERGGVNEQFF.

About this clone itself: The read ends 3 residues shy of where the CDR3 ends; the end is completed using the germline J gene. This rearrangement joins TRBV18 to TRBJ2-3, with D unclear. Germline assignment: CDR1 KGHSH and CDR2 LQKENI. The CDR3 consists of 14 residues. Between the trimmed V and J ends, which lost 1 base and 3 bases, there was a span of 8 bases. The CDR3 protein is CASSPLVRTDTQYF. The CDR3 DNA, read in part, is TGTGCCAGCTCACCACTGGTCCGGACAGATACG.

With respect to this clone: The CDR3 end is not reached by the read, which stops 3 residues before it; the germline J gene fills it in. The chain has TRBV23-1 and TRBJ1-5; D is possibly TRBD1 (6 bases). TRBV23-1 is noted as an ORF with a role that remains uncertain. V was trimmed by 0 bases and J by 1 base, leaving 13 bases between them. The CDR3 has 17 residues. The CDR3 here is CASSQSRGGVSNQPQHF. CDR3 DNA (partial): TGCGCCAGCAGTCAATCGAGAGGGGGTGTGAGCAATCAGCCC.

In the case of this clone: The DNA ends 3 residues before the CDR3 does, and the rest of the CDR3 is filled in from the germline J gene. The chain combines TRBV6-2 or TRBV6-3 with TRBJ2-1; 9 bases agree with TRBD2. The V gene end was trimmed by 6 bases and the J gene end by 3 bases; junction bases not matched to a gene: 6. Germline V CDR1 and CDR2: MNHEY, SVGEGT. The CDR3 runs to 15 residues. The CDR3 here is CASRKSGRLYNEQFF. CDR3 bases read: TGTGCCAGCAGAAAGAGCGGGAGGCTCTACAATGAG.

As to this clone: Coverage ceases 3 residues before the CDR3 finishes, and the germline J gene fills in the end. This chain joins TRBV7-2 and TRBJ2-5; a possible D gene is TRBD1 (6 bases). From germline, CDR1 is SGHTA and CDR2 FQGNSA. The CDR3 totals 14 residues. Deletions cut 5 bases from V and 1 base from J, with 11 bases between. The CDR3: CASSPRRGQETQYF. CDR3 bases read: TGTGCCAGCAGCCCGCGCAGGGGCCAAGAGACC.

Note on this clone: Read data end 3 residues before the CDR3 end; the end is taken from the germline J gene. The gene calls are TRBV10-3 and TRBJ2-3; 14 nucleotides line up with TRBD2. This CDR3 is built from 16 residues. Germline-derived CDR1 and CDR2 are ENHRY and SYGVKD. CDR3 bases read: TGTGCCATCAGTGGACTAGCGGGGGGGATCCAAGAGACG. It encodes CAISGLAGGIQET. The full CDR3 sequence reads CAISGLAGGIQETQYF.

For this clone: The observed sequence ends 3 residues before the CDR3 terminus, with the missing tail filled in from the germline J gene. The chain recombines TRBV12-3 or TRBV12-4 with TRBJ2-3; 10 nucleotides line up with TRBD1. With V trimmed by 6 bases and J by 4 bases, 4 bases remained unmatched. This CDR3 spans 14 amino acids. CDR3 in amino acids: CASRGQGFPDTQYF. The sequenced CDR3 bases are TGTGCCAGCAGGGGACAGGGGTTTCCAGATACG.

Comment on this clone: The CDR3 is cut off 3 residues early in the read; its end comes from the germline J gene. The chain links TRBV5-6 to TRBJ2-7; 15 nucleotides line up with TRBD2. J lost 2 bases, V lost 4 bases, and 1 base had no gene match. Germline V CDR1 and CDR2: SGHDT, YYEEEE. The CDR3 has 15 residues. Here the CDR3 reads CASSGLAGGTYEQYF. CDR3 DNA, as far as it was read: TGTGCCAGCAGCGGACTAGCGGGAGGGACCTACGAG.

For this clone: The read terminates 3 residues before the CDR3 end, so the remaining end is supplied by the germline J gene. The J gene is TRBJ2-1, the V gene TRBV11-2; TRBD1 agrees at 10 bases. The CDR3 is made up of 13 amino acids. CDR1 and CDR2 (germline): SGHAT, FQNNGV. V was pared by 5 bases and J by 9 bases, with 4 bases of the junction left unmatched. The sequenced CDR3 bases are TGTGCCAGCAGCCGGGACAGGGGCTTTGAG. It encodes CASSRDRGFE. The full CDR3 protein reads CASSRDRGFEQFF. Based on the CDR3 plus reference TRBV11-2 and TRBJ2-1, the full variable domain is EAGVAQSPRYKIIEKRQSVAFWCNPISGHATLYWYQQILGQGPKLLIQFQNNGVVDDSQLPKDRFSAERLKGVDSTLKIQPAKLEDSAVYLCASSRDRGFEQFFGPGTRLTVL.

In the case of this clone: The CDR3 end is not reached by the read, which stops 3 residues before it; the germline J gene fills it in. V usage is TRBV19 and J usage is TRBJ2-3, with D perhaps matching TRBD2 (5 bases). The CDR3 has 15 residues. Germline CDR1 reads LNHDA; CDR2 reads SQIVND (reference sequence). Trimming left V 2 bases short and J 0 bases short, with 9 bases between. CDR3 sequence reads: CASSIIGGSTDTQYF. The DNA read from the CDR3 is TGTGCCAGTAGTATAATCGGCGGGAGCACAGATACG.

As to this clone: The read finishes 3 residues shy of the CDR3 end, and the germline J gene is used to complete it. J is TRBJ2-7 and V is TRBV19; 8 bases fit TRBD2. V shed 5 bases, J shed 3 bases, and the junction held 6 bases outside the gene matches. This CDR3 is built from 14 residues. From germline, CDR1 is LNHDA and CDR2 SQIVND (reference sequence). CDR3 bases read: TGTGCCAGTAGTGCGATAGCGGGACGCTACGAG. Its protein is CASSAIAGRYE. The complete CDR3 protein is CASSAIAGRYEQYF.

In the case of this clone: The CDR3 end is not reached by the read, which stops 3 residues before it; the germline J gene fills it in. V and J are TRBV19 and TRBJ1-2; the match to TRBD1 covers 12 bases. The V and J ends lost 9 bases and 4 bases, in that order; junction bases with no gene match: 9. The germline V gene encodes CDR1 LNHDA and CDR2 SQIVND (reference sequence). This CDR3 has 15 amino acids. The CDR3 loop reads CASRDRGLGGYGYTF. Partial CDR3 DNA: TGTGCCAGCCGGGACAGGGGGCTTGGCGGCTATGGC.